In this sample, the clone carrying this TCR beta chain turned up once. The CDR3 is 15 amino acids. Germline V CDR1 and CDR2: SQVTM, ANQGSEA. V lost 1 base to trimming and J lost 1 base, with 11 bases between them. This record comes from a study of control samples from healthy donors and cancer patients. Libraries were prepared by immunoSEQ multiplex PCR; TCRdb keeps only in-frame clonotypes and omits some of them. The sample yields some 100,000 clones, roughly 87% seen once. This receptor was taken from a woman aged 50 to 60 in good health. The V and J genes are TRBV29-1 and TRBJ2-1, with D perhaps TRBD1 or TRBD2 (5 bases each). Input material: blood. The CDR3 sequence is CSVEGDPRSYNEQFF. The CDR3 DNA is TGCAGCGTTGAAGGGGACCCAAGGTCCTACAATGAGCAGTTCTTC.